The text below deals with one T cell receptor (beta chain). These data belong to a study of T cell changes during pregnancy in multiple sclerosis. TCRdb keeps only in-frame clones here, not all; method: immunoSEQ multiplex PCR. The top ten hold around 4% of the sample, which has tens of thousands of clones, roughly 93% seen once. The CDR3 contains 14 residues. V gave up 1 base and J gave up 3 bases; unmatched junction bases: 3. Germline V gene sequence: CDR1 MNHNS, CDR2 SASEGT. The sample consisted of CD8+ T cells from peripheral blood mononuclear cells, taken in the second trimester of pregnancy. This chain uses TRBV6-1 with TRBJ2-7, with TRBD1 matching 7 bases. The sequence derives from a female donor with multiple sclerosis, enrolled in a pregnancy study. CDR3 residues: CASSEGDSYYEQYF. The CDR3 coding sequence is TGTGCCAGCAGTGAAGGGGACAGCTACTACGAGCAGTACTTC.